This T cell receptor (beta chain) was identified in a study of OX40 agonist ivuxolimab in advanced cancers. TCRdb's table, derived via immunoSEQ multiplex PCR, lists solely in-frame clones and lacks some. Counted here are about 130,000 clones, about 92% occurring once; the ten biggest clones make up approximately 0.99%. Study observations and caveats: CD4+ T cells averaged fewer expanded clones than CD8+ T cells.

Germline V CDR1 and CDR2: MNHEY, SMNVEV (reference sequence). The length of the CDR3 is 15 residues. Germline trimming cut 2 bases from V and 2 bases from J; bases unmatched to any gene: 6. In regard to this clone: Its specificity is not known.

This chain uses TRBV27 with TRBJ2-7; 7 positions agree with TRBD1. The source is an adult with an advanced solid tumor such as melanoma, head and neck, liver or kidney cancer. The sample in question was CD4+ or CD8+ T cells sorted from blood, obtained in a trial of the OX40 agonist ivuxolimab. The CDR3 loop is CASSLRTGVTYEQYF. The CDR3 nucleotides read TGTGCCAGCAGTTTAAGAACAGGGGTTACCTACGAGCAGTACTTC.